Below, 25 T cell receptor beta chains from the same sample are listed, as sequenced in a study of breast tumors, draining lymph nodes, adjacent tissues. TCRdb itself ran the multiplex PCR reads through MiXCR, one entry per CDR3 protein. The sample consists of some 170,000 distinct CDR3 sequences, 30% to 35% of them appearing once. Samples came from axillary lymph nodes draining the breast cancer. Sequenced input: axillary lymph node tissue. The receptors originated from a female donor with breast cancer. Some clones in this sample may be carry-over from other donors' samples.

This clonotype was detected many times. The chain is built from TRBV2 and TRBJ2-3; 8 nucleotides align to TRBD1. CDR1 is SNHLY, CDR2 FYNNEI, per germline. V was pared by 7 bases and J by 2 bases, with 8 bases of the junction left unmatched. The CDR3 is 15 residues long. CDR3 residues: CASTRQGKITDTQYF. The CDR3, as DNA: TGTGCCAGCACTCGACAGGGGAAAATCACAGATACGCAGTATTTT.

This clonotype was counted only a few times. The V gene is TRBV5-1, the J gene TRBJ1-1, with TRBD1 as a possible D gene (6 bases). Trimming pared 0 bases from V and 4 bases from J, leaving 16 bases between. CDR3 length equals 16 residues. Germline V gene sequence: CDR1 SGHRS, CDR2 YFSETQ. The CDR3 DNA is TGCGCCAGCAGCTTGGTGGGGGGCGCATTGGCCACTGAAGCTTTCTTT. This codes for CASSLVGGALATEAFF.

This clonotype was seen just once. The V call is TRBV4-1, the J call TRBJ2-3; 13 nucleotides agree with TRBD2. Unmatched junction bases numbered 20, after V lost 0 bases and J lost 11 bases. The CDR3 is 20 amino acids. Germline V CDR1 and CDR2: MGHRA, YSYEKL. The CDR3 DNA is TGCGCCAGCAGCCAAGAGGTCGGACTAGCGGGGGCCAAGGCCTGCAATGAGCAGTATTTT. Its translation is CASSQEVGLAGAKACNEQYF.

This clonotype was seen ten or more times. This chain uses TRBV6-1 with TRBJ1-5; 9 nucleotides align to TRBD1. CDR3 length: 14 residues. V trimming: 5 bases; J trimming: 4 bases; junction bases outside the gene matches: 3. Looked up from germline, CDR1 is MNHNS and CDR2 is SASEGT. Here the CDR3 DNA reads TGTGCCAGCAGTTGGACAGGGGAGAATCAGCCCCAGCATTTT. This encodes CASSWTGENQPQHF.

This clonotype has ten or more counts. The chain has TRBV7-9 and TRBJ2-7, with D uncertain. The germline gives CDR1 SEHNR, CDR2 FQNEAQ (reference sequence). Between the trimmed V and J ends, which lost 5 bases and 7 bases, there was a span of 15 bases. The CDR3 sequence is 13 residues long. The DNA for the CDR3 is TGTGCCAGCAGCCCAAATCTTGAAGGGGAGCAGTACTTC. Amino acid sequence: CASSPNLEGEQYF.

This clonotype showed up many times. The chain has TRBV9 and TRBJ1-4; perhaps TRBD1 as D (5 bases). V was cut by 0 bases and J by 8 bases, with 14 bases left in between. This CDR3 region has 15 residues. Germline values: CDR1 SGDLS, CDR2 YYNGEE. The DNA of the CDR3 is TGTGCCAGCAGCGTAGCGGGCGGGACGGGGGAAAAACTGTTTTTT. Translated, it gives CASSVAGGTGEKLFF.

The chain uses TRBV19 and TRBJ1-2; 10 bases fit TRBD1. The CDR3 loop spans 14 amino acids. Germline trimming cut 4 bases from V and 10 bases from J; bases unmatched to any gene: 9. Germline V lookup: CDR1 LNHDA, CDR2 SQIVND (reference sequence). CDR3 region: CASSTGQGTSDYTF. The CDR3 DNA reads as TGTGCCAGTAGTACGGGACAGGGGACTTCAGACTACACCTTC.

This clonotype was detected many times. The chain has TRBV20-1 and TRBJ2-1; 12 bases are shared with TRBD2. With V trimmed by 5 bases and J by 8 bases, 7 bases remained unmatched. In germline, CDR1 is DFQATT, CDR2 SNEGSKA (reference sequence). This CDR3 is 14 amino acids long. The CDR3 loop is CSAGTSGFIHEQFF. CDR3 nucleotide sequence: TGCAGTGCTGGGACTAGCGGGTTTATTCATGAGCAGTTCTTC.

The sample holds many counts of this clonotype. The chain joins TRBV27 to TRBJ2-2; perhaps TRBD2 as D (6 bases). Germline assignment: CDR1 MNHEY and CDR2 SMNVEV (reference sequence). This CDR3 has 14 residues. Trimming took off 11 bases at V and 5 bases at J, with 18 bases between the two ends. CDR3 DNA: TGTGCCGCTAAGGGACTCCCGGGTACCGGGGAGCTGTTTTTT. Amino acid sequence: CAAKGLPGTGELFF.

This clonotype was seen at least ten times. The chain has TRBV9 and TRBJ1-2, with a tentative D call TRBD1 (5 bases). The CDR3 extends over 13 amino acids. Germline CDR1 and CDR2: SGDLS and YYNGEE. V gave up 0 bases and J gave up 4 bases, with 7 bases separating them. CDR3 nucleotides: TGTGCCAGCAGCGTAGACAGGAGCTATGGCTACACCTTC. It is translated as CASSVDRSYGYTF. The entire variable domain, with the rest obtained from reference TRBV9 and TRBJ1-2, is as follows: DSGVTQTPKHLITATGQRVTLRCSPRSGDLSVYWYQQSLDQGLQFLIQYYNGEERAKGNILERFSAQQFPDLHSELNLSSLELGDSALYFCASSVDRSYGYTFGSGTRLTVV.

A few counts support this clonotype. This may stem from a read error, because a much larger clone lies one nucleotide away. The chain carries TRBV11-2 and TRBJ1-2; 7 positions agree with TRBD1. V was clipped by 5 bases and J by 10 bases; unmatched bases: 7. Germline CDR1 reads SGHAT; CDR2 reads FQNNGV. The CDR3 consists of 12 residues. CDR3 amino acids: CASSRTGIAYTF. CDR3 nucleotide sequence: TGTGCCAGCAGCCGGACAGGAATTGCCTACACCTTC.

This clonotype came up a few times. One junction end does not reproduce the germline sequence, and a read error may be involved. The chain has TRBV27 and TRBJ2-7; 11 positions match TRBD2. The CDR3 runs 15 residues. CDR1 is MNHEY and CDR2 is SMNVEV in the germline V gene (reference sequence). CDR3 residues: CASRMGLAETYEQCF. For the CDR3, the DNA is TGTGCCAGCAGAATGGGACTAGCGGAAACCTACGAGCAGTGCTTC.

This clonotype was found many times. This chain links TRBV5-1 with TRBJ2-3, with D tentatively TRBD1 or TRBD2 (6 bases each). CDR3 length: 15 amino acids. V lost 4 bases to trimming and J lost 1 base, with 13 bases between them. CDR1 is SGHRS and CDR2 is YFSETQ in the germline V gene. The CDR3 bases are TGCGCCAGCAGCGGGGGGCGAGGGGGCACAGATACGCAGTATTTT. Its protein product is CASSGGRGGTDTQYF. The full variable domain, rest sourced from reference TRBV5-1 and TRBJ2-3, is KAGVTQTPRYLIKTRGQQVTLSCSPISGHRSVSWYQQTPGQGLQFLFEYFSETQRNKGNFPGRFSGRQFSNSRSEMNVSTLELGDSALYLCASSGGRGGTDTQYFGPGTRLTVL.

With respect to this clonotype: This CDR3 fails to terminate in the conserved phenylalanine or tryptophan, so it likely reflects a read error. The chain joins TRBV6-6 to TRBJ1-2; D call uncertain. Trimming took 2 bases from V and 9 from J, leaving 13 bases between them. Germline CDR1 MNHNY, CDR2 SVGAGI (reference sequence). The CDR3 contains 13 residues. In nucleotides, the CDR3 is TGTGCCAGCAGTTACACCCGTGAACATAGCTACACCCTC. Encoded protein: CASSYTREHSYTL.

This clonotype was recorded only once. The V gene is TRBV5-1, the J gene TRBJ2-6, with TRBD1 matching over 9 bases. The germline gives CDR1 SGHRS, CDR2 YFSETQ. This CDR3 region has 18 residues. V was clipped by 2 bases and J by 2 bases; unmatched bases: 8. In DNA form, the CDR3 reads TGCGCCAGCAGCTTTGATGGAACAGGGGGCCCTGGGGCCAACGTCCTGACTTTC. This codes for CASSFDGTGGPGANVLTF.

This clonotype was counted many times. J is TRBJ2-7 and V is TRBV9, with D tentatively TRBD2 (5 bases). The germline V gene has CDR1 SGDLS and CDR2 YYNGEE. The CDR3 spans 16 residues. V was trimmed by 4 bases and J by 4 bases, leaving 21 bases between them. The CDR3 nucleotides are TGTGCCAGCAGCCCTGAGGTAAGGGCGGCGGGTTACGAGCAGTACTTC. Its translation: CASSPEVRAAGYEQYF.

This chain connects TRBV10-1 to TRBJ2-3; 8 bases are a match to TRBD2. Germline V gives CDR1 WNHNN, CDR2 SYGVQD (reference sequence). With 9 bases clipped from V and 2 bases from J, the junction kept 4 bases outside the gene matches. This CDR3 comprises 13 residues. This CDR3 reads CARGTRFTDTQYF. CDR3 nucleotides: TGCGCCAGGGGGACTAGATTCACAGATACGCAGTATTTT.

Ten or more counts support this clonotype. CDR3 sequence: CASSSGTAYTGELFF. The CDR3 DNA reads TGTGCCAGCAGTTCCGGGACAGCTTACACCGGGGAGCTGTTTTTT. The J gene is TRBJ2-2, the V gene TRBV6-5; 7 bases agree with TRBD1. V was pared by 4 bases and J by 3 bases, with 5 bases of the junction left unmatched. CDR3 length: 15 residues. Germline lookup yields CDR1 MNHEY and CDR2 SVGAGI.

To note about this clonotype: A read error is likely, as this CDR3 ends without the conserved phenylalanine or tryptophan. The chain employs TRBV7-8 and TRBJ1-2, with 9 bases that match TRBD1. The CDR3 contains 16 residues. Germline CDR1 SGHVS, CDR2 FQNEAQ. Here the CDR3 reads CASSREPGQGPLGYTS. The CDR3 DNA reads TGTGCGAGCAGCCGAGAACCGGGACAGGGCCCCCTTGGCTACACCTCC.

J is TRBJ1-1 and V is TRBV5-4; TRBD1 matches at 9 bases. CDR3 size: 15 residues. The V gene end was trimmed by 0 bases and the J gene end by 4 bases; junction bases not matched to a gene: 4. Germline CDR1 reads SGHNT; CDR2 reads YYREEE (reference sequence). The CDR3 region is CASSLAGGQGTEAFF. The CDR3, as DNA: TGTGCCAGCAGCTTGGCCGGGGGACAGGGCACTGAAGCTTTCTTT.

There are many counts of this clonotype. The chain recombines TRBV20-1 with TRBJ2-7; a weak D match, TRBD2 (5 bases). V lost 2 bases and J lost 5, with 10 bases in between. The CDR3 length is 12 residues. Per germline, CDR1 DFQATT and CDR2 SNEGSKA (reference sequence). The CDR3 nucleotides read TGCAGTGCTAGATTAACTAGGGACGAGCAGTACTTC. It codes for CSARLTRDEQYF.

The CDR3 protein is CASSDSTNNEQFF. The CDR3 nucleotides read TGTGCCAGCAGTGACTCGACAAACAATGAGCAGTTCTTC. The V and J genes are TRBV6-4 and TRBJ2-1; D gene unclear. CDR1 is MRHNA, CDR2 SNTAGT, per germline. V was shortened by 0 bases and J by 5 bases, with 5 bases between the two germline ends. The CDR3 length is 13 residues.

Points on this clonotype: The conserved phenylalanine or tryptophan is not found at the CDR3 terminus, so this likely reflects a read error. The rearrangement joins TRBV6-2 or TRBV6-3 to TRBJ2-7, with D maybe TRBD1 (6 bases). Trimming took 5 bases from V and 5 from J, leaving 16 bases between them. The CDR3 totals 14 residues. Germline V lookup: CDR1 MNHEY, CDR2 SVGEGT. CDR3 nucleotide sequence: TGTGCCAGCAGTCCACCCCACTCAGGGGACGAGCAGTACTCC. Translating gives CASSPPHSGDEQYS.

There are many counts of this clonotype. This chain links TRBV2 with TRBJ2-1; TRBD2 agrees at 10 bases. Germline V gene data show CDR1 as SNHLY and CDR2 as FYNNEI. The V segment lost 8 bases and the J segment 10 bases; nucleotides outside the gene matches: 8. This CDR3 comprises 13 residues. DNA for the CDR3: TGTGCCAGCCAGTCGAGCGGGGGGGGGGAGCAGTTCTTC. It is translated as CASQSSGGGEQFF.

This clonotype was recorded at least ten times. At one end, the junction sequence differs from germline, possibly due to a read error. The chain joins TRBV11-2 to TRBJ2-2; 11 bases map to TRBD1. This CDR3 comprises 16 residues. Germline loops: CDR1 SGHAT, CDR2 FQNNGV. The CDR3 DNA is TGTGCCAGCAGCATAGACGGGACAGGGGGTACCGGGGAGCTGTTTTTT. Translated, it gives CASSIDGTGGTGELFF.